This TCR beta chain was captured in a study of T-cell reconstitution after alpha-beta-depleted transplantation in children. Germline trimming cut 4 bases from V and 7 bases from J; bases unmatched to any gene: 12. Germline V gene lookup returns CDR1 SGHRS and CDR2 YFSETQ. The CDR3 spans 16 residues. Library preparation (for TCRbeta) was performed with unique molecular identifiers. TCRdb recomputed calls from the PCR reads with MiXCR, one row per CDR3 protein. Found here are some 530,000 distinct CDR3 sequences, about 12% of them singletons; the top ten hold around 6.1%. The genes are TRBV5-1 and TRBJ1-4; 8 bases are a match to TRBD1. The clonotype was recovered from a human donor who donated a stem cell graft to a child with combined immunodeficiency. The specimen comprised PBMCs from the stem cell graft donor, sampled from the stem cell graft. As DNA, the CDR3 is TGCGCCAGCAGCGCAGCACCAGGGGGCGCAAGTGAAAAACTGTTTTTT. Its translation is CASSAAPGGASEKLFF.